This T cell receptor beta chain originates from a study of Graves' ophthalmopathy and Graves' hyperthyroidism. Findings and limits, study-wide: Ophthalmopathy progression cases were predicted by the model with about 70% sensitivity and approximately 76% specificity.

Concerning this clonotype itself: Its specificity is unknown.

The study amplified TCR beta CDR3 regions using RNA transcripts. An initial RT-PCR round employing HTBI primers preceded a second-round multiplex PCR. TCRdb independently ran MiXCR on the multiplex PCR reads; one entry per CDR3 protein. The profile shows about 230,000 distinct CDR3 sequences, around 50% of them singletons. Lactation, pregnancy, uncontrolled infections and other autoimmune diseases were all grounds for excluding patients. CDR1 is SGDLS, CDR2 YYNGEE, per germline. CDR3 length equals 12 residues. V lost 4 bases, J lost 11 bases, and 7 bases stayed unmatched. The chain combines TRBV9 with TRBJ2-3; 7 bases align to TRBD1. This sequence originates from an adult man with Graves' ophthalmopathy. The sample consisted of peripheral blood. CDR3 loop: CASSRLPGGQYF. The CDR3 coding sequence is TGTGCCAGCAGCCGACTCCCAGGGGGGCAGTATTTT.